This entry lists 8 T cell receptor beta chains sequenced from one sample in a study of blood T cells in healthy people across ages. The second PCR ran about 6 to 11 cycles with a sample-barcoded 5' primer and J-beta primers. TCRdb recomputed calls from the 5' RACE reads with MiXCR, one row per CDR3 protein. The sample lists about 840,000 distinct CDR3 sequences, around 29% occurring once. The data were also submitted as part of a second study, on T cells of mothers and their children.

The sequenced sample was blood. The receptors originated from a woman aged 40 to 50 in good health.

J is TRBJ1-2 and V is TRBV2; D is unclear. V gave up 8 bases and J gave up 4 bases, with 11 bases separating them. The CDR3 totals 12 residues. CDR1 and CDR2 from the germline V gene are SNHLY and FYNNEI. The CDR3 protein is CASGVQSYGYTF. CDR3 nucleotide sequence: TGTGCCAGCGGGGTCCAATCCTATGGCTACACCTTC. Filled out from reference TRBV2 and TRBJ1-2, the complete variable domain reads EPEVTQTPSHQVTQMGQEVILRCVPISNHLYFYWYRQILGQKVEFLVSFYNNEISEKSEIFDDQFSVERPDGSNFTLKIRSTKLEDSAMYFCASGVQSYGYTFGSGTRLTVV.

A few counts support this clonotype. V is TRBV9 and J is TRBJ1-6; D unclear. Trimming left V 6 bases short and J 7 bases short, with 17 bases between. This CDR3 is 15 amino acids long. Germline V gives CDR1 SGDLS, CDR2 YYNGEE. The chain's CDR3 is CASTLSGVLNSPLHF. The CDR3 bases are TGTGCCAGCACCCTCAGCGGGGTTTTGAATTCACCCCTCCACTTT.

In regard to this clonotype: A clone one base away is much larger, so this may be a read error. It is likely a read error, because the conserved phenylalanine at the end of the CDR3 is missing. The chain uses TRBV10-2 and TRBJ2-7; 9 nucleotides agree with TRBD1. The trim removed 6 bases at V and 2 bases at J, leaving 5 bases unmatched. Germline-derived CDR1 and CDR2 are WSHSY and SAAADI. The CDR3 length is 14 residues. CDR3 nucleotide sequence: TGCGCCAGCAGAATGGGACAGGGCCCCTACGAGCAGTACTTG. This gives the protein CASRMGQGPYEQYL.

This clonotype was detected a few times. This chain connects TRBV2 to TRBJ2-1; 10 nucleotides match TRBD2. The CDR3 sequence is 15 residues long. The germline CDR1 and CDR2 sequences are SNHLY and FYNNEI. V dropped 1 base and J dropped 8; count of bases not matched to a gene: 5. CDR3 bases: TGTGCCAGCAGTGAAGGTAGCGGGGGGATCTATGAGCAGTTCTTC. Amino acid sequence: CASSEGSGGIYEQFF.

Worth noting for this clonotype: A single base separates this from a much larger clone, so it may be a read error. The CDR3 reads CAGSPPPGQGVADTQYF. CDR3 in DNA: TGTGCCGGCAGCCCGCCGCCGGGCCAGGGAGTCGCAGATACGCAGTATTTT. V usage is TRBV3-1 and J usage is TRBJ2-3, with D perhaps being TRBD1 or TRBD2 (5 bases each). Looked up from germline, CDR1 is LGHDT and CDR2 is YNNKEL (reference sequence). The CDR3 has 17 residues.

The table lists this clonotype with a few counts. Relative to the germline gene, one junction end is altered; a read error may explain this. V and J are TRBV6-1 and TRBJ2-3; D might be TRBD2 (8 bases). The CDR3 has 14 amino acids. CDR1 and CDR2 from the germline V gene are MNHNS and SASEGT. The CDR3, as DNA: TGTGCCAGCAGGGACAGGACTAGCACGGATACGCAGTATTTT. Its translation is CASRDRTSTDTQYF.

The CDR3 sequence: CASTRDGGLDTGELFF. CDR3 nucleotides: TGTGCCAGCACCCGGGACGGGGGACTGGACACCGGGGAGCTGTTTTTT. The chain recombines TRBV2 with TRBJ2-2, with D perhaps matching TRBD2 (6 bases). This CDR3 spans 16 amino acids. From germline, CDR1 is SNHLY and CDR2 FYNNEI. The V gene lost 7 bases and the J gene lost 3 bases, with 18 bases spanning the gap.

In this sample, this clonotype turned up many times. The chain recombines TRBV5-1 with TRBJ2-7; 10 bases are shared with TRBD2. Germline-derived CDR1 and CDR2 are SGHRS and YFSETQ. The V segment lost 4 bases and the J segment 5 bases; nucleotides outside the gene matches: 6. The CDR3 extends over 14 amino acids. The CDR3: CASSRGTSAHEQYF. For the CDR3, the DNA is TGCGCCAGCAGCCGGGGGACTAGCGCGCACGAGCAGTACTTC.